The 20 T cell receptor beta chains reported below all come from one sample, sequenced in a study of CD8 T cells in Susac syndrome. A quantity of about 0.5 to 1 ug RNA underwent reverse transcription using random hexamers. A single record per CDR3 protein comes from TCRdb applying MiXCR to the immunoSEQ multiplex PCR reads. The sample includes approximately 140,000 distinct CDR3 sequences, approximately 95% of them seen just once. Sequencing was performed on CD4+ T cells from PBMCs. These receptor sequences come from a human donor with multiple sclerosis.

V usage is TRBV9 and J usage is TRBJ2-1; D is unresolved. Germline CDR1 and CDR2: SGDLS and YYNGEE. V was trimmed by 0 bases and J by 5 bases, leaving 12 bases between them. This CDR3 region has 15 residues. The CDR3 coding sequence is TGTGCCAGCAGCGTAGAGGGCAGAAGGAACAATGAGCAGTTCTTC. Protein sequence: CASSVEGRRNNEQFF.

The chain carries TRBV24-1 and TRBJ2-5, with a possible D match to TRBD1 (6 bases). The V and J ends lost 8 bases and 1 base respectively, with 10 bases between them. Germline loops: CDR1 KGHDR, CDR2 SFDVKD. The CDR3 runs 13 residues. As DNA, the CDR3 is TGTGCCACCACCCCGGACAGCCAAGAGACCCAGTACTTC. This codes for CATTPDSQETQYF.

The chain uses TRBV24-1 and TRBJ2-2; D is possibly TRBD2 (5 bases). The V and J ends lost 0 bases and 1 base respectively, with 14 bases between them. The CDR3 extends over 18 amino acids. Germline lookup yields CDR1 KGHDR and CDR2 SFDVKD. The CDR3 here is CATSDLPGARGNTGELFF. The CDR3 region has the DNA TGTGCCACCAGTGATTTGCCAGGTGCTCGGGGGAACACCGGGGAGCTGTTTTTT.

This chain links TRBV3-1 with TRBJ2-1; D might be TRBD2 (6 bases). The germline V and J ends were trimmed by 0 bases and 1 base, with 19 bases remaining between them. The germline gives CDR1 LGHDT, CDR2 YNNKEL (reference sequence). The CDR3 length is 19 residues. The CDR3 coding sequence is TGTGCCAGCAGCCAAGAGATTAGCGGAAGCCAAGCTTCCTACAATGAGCAGTTCTTC. It specifies CASSQEISGSQASYNEQFF.

This chain links TRBV7-9 with TRBJ1-1; TRBD1 agrees at 7 bases. Germline V gene data show CDR1 as SEHNR and CDR2 as FQNEAQ (reference sequence). Unmatched junction bases numbered 13, after V lost 3 bases and J lost 6 bases. CDR3 size: 16 residues. For the CDR3, the DNA is TGTGCCAGCAGCTTCTCGGGCAGGGGGATTAAAGCTGAAGCTTTCTTT. The encoded protein is CASSFSGRGIKAEAFF.

This sequence joins TRBV6-2 or TRBV6-3 and TRBJ2-1, with 8 bases aligning to TRBD2. The CDR3 contains 17 residues. The V gene end was trimmed by 0 bases and the J gene end by 4 bases; junction bases not matched to a gene: 8. CDR1 and CDR2 from the germline V gene are MNHEY and SVGEGT. The DNA of the CDR3 is TGTGCCAGCAGTTACTCCCCGCTAGCGGGCCTATACAATGAGCAGTTCTTC. Protein: CASSYSPLAGLYNEQFF.

The chain has TRBV25-1 and TRBJ1-2, with TRBD1 identical over 7 bases. The CDR3 length is 15 residues. The J segment lost 7 bases and the V segment lost 1 base, leaving 9 bases of the junction unmatched. Germline V lookup: CDR1 MGHDK, CDR2 SYGVNS. CDR3 in amino acids: CASSESSTGKVGYTF. Here the CDR3 DNA reads TGTGCCAGCAGTGAATCATCGACAGGGAAGGTTGGCTACACCTTC.

V gene TRBV9 combines with J gene TRBJ2-5; TRBD2 is a possible D gene (5 bases). Germline V CDR1 and CDR2: SGDLS, YYNGEE. With 0 bases removed from V and 2 bases from J, the gap between germline ends came to 5 bases. There are 13 residues in the CDR3. The CDR3 here is CASSVAGQETQYF. CDR3 DNA sequence: TGTGCCAGCAGCGTAGCGGGACAAGAGACCCAGTACTTC.

The chain is built from TRBV12-3 or TRBV12-4 and TRBJ2-7; 8 nucleotides agree with TRBD2. V was clipped by 5 bases and J by 13 bases; unmatched bases: 10. The CDR3 length is 12 residues. The CDR3 region is CASSEGRTSPYF. The CDR3 DNA sequence: TGTGCCAGCAGTGAGGGAAGGACTAGCCCCTACTTC.

The chain has TRBV4-2 and TRBJ2-1; D may be TRBD1 (5 bases). The CDR3 has 12 residues. V lost 4 bases to trimming and J lost 8 bases, with 9 bases between them. Germline V lookup: CDR1 LGHNA, CDR2 YNFKEQ. CDR3 protein: CASSPETDEQFF. The DNA for the CDR3 is TGTGCCAGCAGCCCAGAGACAGATGAGCAGTTCTTC.

This chain links TRBV9 with TRBJ2-1; 14 nucleotides match TRBD2. The CDR3 is 16 amino acids. With V trimmed by 4 bases and J by 5 bases, 5 bases remained unmatched. Germline CDR1 and CDR2: SGDLS and YYNGEE. This CDR3 is CASSLRGLAGDNEQFF. DNA for the CDR3: TGTGCCAGCAGCCTCCGGGGACTAGCGGGGGACAATGAGCAGTTCTTC.

The genes are TRBV15 and TRBJ2-7; 10 positions agree with TRBD1. CDR3 length equals 16 residues. Germline CDR1 reads LNHNV; CDR2 reads YYDKDF (reference sequence). V lost 0 bases, J lost 2 bases, and 4 bases stayed unmatched. The CDR3 is CATSRERTGGPYEQYF. As DNA, the CDR3 is TGTGCCACCAGCAGAGAGAGGACAGGGGGGCCCTACGAGCAGTACTTC.

This sequence joins TRBV5-1 and TRBJ2-3; 11 bases fit TRBD2. The germline gives CDR1 SGHRS, CDR2 YFSETQ. V shed 5 bases, J shed 4 bases, and the junction held 3 bases outside the gene matches. This CDR3 spans 14 amino acids. In DNA, the CDR3 is TGCGCCAGCAGACTAGCGGGGGCCTCAGATACGCAGTATTTT. This encodes CASRLAGASDTQYF.

The chain combines TRBV3-1 with TRBJ2-5, with D maybe TRBD1 (5 bases). Trimming shortened V by 2 bases and J by 1 base, and 11 bases separated the two germline ends. CDR3 length equals 15 residues. CDR1 LGHDT and CDR2 YNNKEL come from the germline V gene (reference sequence). The chain's CDR3 is CASSQILTAQETQYF. The CDR3 DNA is TGTGCCAGCAGCCAAATCTTGACAGCCCAAGAGACCCAGTACTTC.

The J gene is TRBJ2-3, the V gene TRBV29-1, with unresolved D. The CDR3 has 11 amino acids. Germline values: CDR1 SQVTM, CDR2 ANQGSEA. With 1 base removed from V and 4 bases from J, the gap between germline ends came to 3 bases. CDR3 bases: TGCAGCGTTGAAGGGGCAGATACGCAGTATTTT. Translation gives CSVEGADTQYF.

This chain links TRBV6-1 with TRBJ1-2; D uncertain. CDR1 MNHNS and CDR2 SASEGT come from the germline V gene. Trimming removed 0 bases from V and 4 bases from J, with 12 bases in between. The CDR3 has 15 residues. For the CDR3, the DNA is TGTGCCAGCAGTGAAGCGAGTGCAGGTTCCTATGGCTACACCTTC. Translating gives CASSEASAGSYGYTF.

The rearrangement uses TRBV3-1 and TRBJ2-3, with 7 bases aligning to TRBD2. CDR1 and CDR2 (germline): LGHDT, YNNKEL (reference sequence). Trimming at V came to 4 bases and at J to 5 bases, leaving 9 bases not matched to a gene. CDR3 size: 15 residues. The CDR3 loop is CASSPTTPSGDTQYF. In DNA form, the CDR3 reads TGTGCCAGCAGCCCGACAACTCCTAGCGGAGATACGCAGTATTTT.

The J gene is TRBJ1-1, the V gene TRBV5-4; 7 bases align to TRBD1. The germline V gene encodes CDR1 SGHNT and CDR2 YYREEE (reference sequence). After removal of 4 bases from V and 0 bases from J, the junction contained 6 bases not matched to a gene. The CDR3 length is 15 residues. CDR3: CASSPKTGMNTEAFF. Written as DNA, the CDR3 is TGTGCCAGCAGCCCAAAGACAGGGATGAACACTGAAGCTTTCTTT.

The V gene is TRBV13, the J gene TRBJ2-5; D is ambiguous. V lost 4 bases, J lost 5 bases, and 11 bases lay in between. The CDR3 is 13 amino acids. Germline V CDR1 and CDR2: PRHDT, FYEKMQ (reference sequence). The CDR3 coding sequence is TGTGCCAGCAGCTCTCCGTTGGGGGAGACCCAGTACTTC. This encodes CASSSPLGETQYF.

The chain combines TRBV7-2 with TRBJ2-7; D may correspond to TRBD1 or TRBD2 (5 bases each). This CDR3 spans 15 amino acids. Germline CDR1 is SGHTA and CDR2 is FQGNSA. Trimming removed 8 bases from V and 4 bases from J, with 21 bases in between. The CDR3 here is CASGIGAPPGYEQYF. CDR3 in DNA: TGTGCCAGCGGAATCGGGGCCCCGCCGGGGTACGAGCAGTACTTC.